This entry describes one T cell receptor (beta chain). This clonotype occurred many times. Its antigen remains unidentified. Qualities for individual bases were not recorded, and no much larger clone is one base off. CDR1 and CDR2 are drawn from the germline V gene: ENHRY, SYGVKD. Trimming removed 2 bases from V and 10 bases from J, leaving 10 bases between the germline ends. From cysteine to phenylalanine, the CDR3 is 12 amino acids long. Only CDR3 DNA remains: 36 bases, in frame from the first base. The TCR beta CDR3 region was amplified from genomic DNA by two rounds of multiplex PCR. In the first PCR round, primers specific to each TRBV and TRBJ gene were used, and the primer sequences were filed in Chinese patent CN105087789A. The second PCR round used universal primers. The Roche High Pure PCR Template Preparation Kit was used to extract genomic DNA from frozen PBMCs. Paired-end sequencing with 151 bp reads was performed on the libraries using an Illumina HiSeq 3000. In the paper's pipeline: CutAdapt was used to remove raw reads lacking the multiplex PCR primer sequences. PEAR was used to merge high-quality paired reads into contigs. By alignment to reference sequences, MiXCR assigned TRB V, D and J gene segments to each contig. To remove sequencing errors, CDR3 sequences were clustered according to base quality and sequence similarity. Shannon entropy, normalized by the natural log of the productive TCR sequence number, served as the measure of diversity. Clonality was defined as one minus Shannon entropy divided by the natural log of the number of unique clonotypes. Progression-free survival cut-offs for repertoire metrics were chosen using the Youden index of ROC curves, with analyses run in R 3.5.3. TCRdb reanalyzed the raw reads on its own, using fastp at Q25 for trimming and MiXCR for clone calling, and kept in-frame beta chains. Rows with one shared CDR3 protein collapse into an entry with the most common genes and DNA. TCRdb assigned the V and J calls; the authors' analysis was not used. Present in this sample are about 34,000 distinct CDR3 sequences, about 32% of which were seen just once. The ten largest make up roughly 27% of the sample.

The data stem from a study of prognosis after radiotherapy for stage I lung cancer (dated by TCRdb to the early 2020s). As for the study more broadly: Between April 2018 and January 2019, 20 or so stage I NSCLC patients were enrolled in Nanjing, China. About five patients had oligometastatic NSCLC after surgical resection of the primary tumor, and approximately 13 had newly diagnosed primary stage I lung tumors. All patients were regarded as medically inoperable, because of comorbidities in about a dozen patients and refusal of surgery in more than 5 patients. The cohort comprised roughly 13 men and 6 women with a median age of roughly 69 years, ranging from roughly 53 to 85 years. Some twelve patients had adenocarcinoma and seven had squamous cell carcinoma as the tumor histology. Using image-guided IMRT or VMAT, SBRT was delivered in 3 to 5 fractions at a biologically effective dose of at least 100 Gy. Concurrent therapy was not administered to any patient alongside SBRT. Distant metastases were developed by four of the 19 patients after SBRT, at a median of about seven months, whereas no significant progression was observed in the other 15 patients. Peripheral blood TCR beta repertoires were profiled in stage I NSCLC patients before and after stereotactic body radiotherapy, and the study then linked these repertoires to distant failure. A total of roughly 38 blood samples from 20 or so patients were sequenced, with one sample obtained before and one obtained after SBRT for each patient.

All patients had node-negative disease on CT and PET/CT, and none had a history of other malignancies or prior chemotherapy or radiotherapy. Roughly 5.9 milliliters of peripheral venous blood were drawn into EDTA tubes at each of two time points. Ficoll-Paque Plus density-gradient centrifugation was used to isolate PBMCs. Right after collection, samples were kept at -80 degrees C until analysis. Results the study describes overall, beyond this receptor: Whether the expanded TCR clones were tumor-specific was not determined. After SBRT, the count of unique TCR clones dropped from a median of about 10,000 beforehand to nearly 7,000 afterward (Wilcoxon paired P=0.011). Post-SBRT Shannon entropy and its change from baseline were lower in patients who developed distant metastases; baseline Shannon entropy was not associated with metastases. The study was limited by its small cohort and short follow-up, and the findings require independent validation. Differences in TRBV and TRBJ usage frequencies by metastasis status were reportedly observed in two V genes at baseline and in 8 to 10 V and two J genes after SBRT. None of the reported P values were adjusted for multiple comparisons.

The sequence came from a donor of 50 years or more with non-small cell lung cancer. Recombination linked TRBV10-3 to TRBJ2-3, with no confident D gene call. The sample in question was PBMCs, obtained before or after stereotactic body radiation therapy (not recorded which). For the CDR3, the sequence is CAISEPELAQYF. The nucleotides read TGTGCCATCAGTGAGCCTGAGTTGGCGCAGTATTTT.